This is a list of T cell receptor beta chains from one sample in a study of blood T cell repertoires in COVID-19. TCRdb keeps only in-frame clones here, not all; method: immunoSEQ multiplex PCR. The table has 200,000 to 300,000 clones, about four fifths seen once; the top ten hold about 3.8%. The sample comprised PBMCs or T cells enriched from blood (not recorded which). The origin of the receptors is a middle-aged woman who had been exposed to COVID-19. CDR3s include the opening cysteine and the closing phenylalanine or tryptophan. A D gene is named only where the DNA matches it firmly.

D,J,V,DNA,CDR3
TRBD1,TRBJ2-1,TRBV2,TGTGCCAGCAGTAGGCGGGACAGGTACAATGAGCAGTTCTTC,CASSRRDRYNEQFF
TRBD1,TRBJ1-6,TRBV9,TGTGCCAGCAGCGTAGGACAGGGGGACTCCTATAATTCACCCCTCCACTTT,CASSVGQGDSYNSPLHF
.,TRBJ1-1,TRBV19,TGTGCCAGTATATCGACAGCGTTCTCGAACACTGAAGCTTTCTTT,CASISTAFSNTEAFF
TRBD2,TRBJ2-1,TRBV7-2,TGTGCCAGCAGCTCCCCCCTAGCGGGGGGCACACCCTCCTACAATGAGCAGTTCTTC,CASSSPLAGGTPSYNEQFF
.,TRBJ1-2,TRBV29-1,TGCAGCGTTAGCCCTATCGCCGCCCTCTATGGCTACACCTTC,CSVSPIAALYGYTF
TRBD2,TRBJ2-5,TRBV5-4,TGTGCCAGCAGCCCTAGCGGGGGGCGAGGGGAGACCCAGTACTTC,CASSPSGGRGETQYF
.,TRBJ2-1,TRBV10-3,TGTGCCATCAGCCCCACGCAGAACTCCTACAATGAGCAGTTCTTC,CAISPTQNSYNEQFF
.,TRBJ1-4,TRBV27,TGTGCCAGCAGTTTTCTCACAGCCACAACAGAAAAACTGTTTTTT,CASSFLTATTEKLFF
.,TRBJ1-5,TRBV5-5,TGTGCCAGCAGCTTGACAGTTAATCAGCCCCAGCATTTT,CASSLTVNQPQHF
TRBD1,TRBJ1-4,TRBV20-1,TGCAGTGCTAGTACAGGGGAGAACGAAAAACTGTTTTTT,CSASTGENEKLFF
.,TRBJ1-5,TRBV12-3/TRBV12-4,TGTGCCAGCAGTATACAGGAAAATCAGCCCCAGCATTTT,CASSIQENQPQHF
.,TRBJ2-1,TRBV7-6,TGTGCCAGCAGCTCAAGGTGGGCCGGGAGCTCCTACAATGAGCAGTTCTTC,CASSSRWAGSSYNEQFF
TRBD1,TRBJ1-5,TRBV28,TGTGCCAGCAGTTCTGGGGGCAGGGGGCTTGAGCCCCAGCATTTT,CASSSGGRGLEPQHF
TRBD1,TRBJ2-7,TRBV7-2,TGTGCCAGCAGTTCCTTCAAGGGACAGGTGAACGAGCAGTACTTC,CASSSFKGQVNEQYF
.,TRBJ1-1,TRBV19,TGTGCCAGTATTGGGGGAGGAGACACTGAAGCTTTCTTT,CASIGGGDTEAFF
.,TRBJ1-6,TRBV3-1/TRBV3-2,TGTGCCAGCAGCCAGTCGAATTCACCCCTCCACTTT,CASSQSNSPLHF
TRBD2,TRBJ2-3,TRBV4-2,TGTGCCAGCAGCCAGTACCTAGCGGGGGGGGCAGATACGCAGTATTTT,CASSQYLAGGADTQYF
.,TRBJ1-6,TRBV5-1,TGCGCCAGCAGCTTGGAGATACTTTCACCCCTCCACTTT,CASSLEILSPLHF
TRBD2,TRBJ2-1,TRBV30,TGTGCCTGGAGTGCCAGTAGCGGGGGGGCCTTAAGCTCCTACAATGAGCAGTTCTTC,CAWSASSGGALSSYNEQFF
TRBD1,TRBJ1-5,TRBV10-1,TGCGCCAGCAGCGACCTACAGGGGGCGCATCAGCCCCAGCATTTT,CASSDLQGAHQPQHF
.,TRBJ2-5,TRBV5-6,TGTGCCAGCAGCTTGGAGGGGCCTAACCAAGAGACCCAGTACTTC,CASSLEGPNQETQYF